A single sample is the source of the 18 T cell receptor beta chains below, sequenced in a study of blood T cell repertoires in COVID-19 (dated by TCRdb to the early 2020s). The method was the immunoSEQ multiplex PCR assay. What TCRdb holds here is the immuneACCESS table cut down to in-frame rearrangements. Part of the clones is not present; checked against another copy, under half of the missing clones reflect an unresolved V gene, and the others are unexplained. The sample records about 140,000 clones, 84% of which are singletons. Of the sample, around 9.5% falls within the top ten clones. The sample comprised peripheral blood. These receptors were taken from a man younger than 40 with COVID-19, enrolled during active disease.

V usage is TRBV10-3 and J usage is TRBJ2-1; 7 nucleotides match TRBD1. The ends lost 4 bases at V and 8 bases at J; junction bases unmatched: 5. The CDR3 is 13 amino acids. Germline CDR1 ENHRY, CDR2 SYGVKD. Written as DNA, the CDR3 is TGTGCCATCAGTGTGAGGGGGCAAGATGAGCAGTTCTTC. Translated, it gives CAISVRGQDEQFF.

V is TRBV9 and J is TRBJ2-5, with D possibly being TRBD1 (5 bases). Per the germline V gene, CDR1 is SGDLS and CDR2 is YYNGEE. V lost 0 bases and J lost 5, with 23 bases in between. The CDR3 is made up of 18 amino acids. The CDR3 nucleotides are TGTGCCAGCAGCGTAGGTCCGGAGATGGCAGGGAAGGGGGAGACCCAGTACTTC. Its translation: CASSVGPEMAGKGETQYF.

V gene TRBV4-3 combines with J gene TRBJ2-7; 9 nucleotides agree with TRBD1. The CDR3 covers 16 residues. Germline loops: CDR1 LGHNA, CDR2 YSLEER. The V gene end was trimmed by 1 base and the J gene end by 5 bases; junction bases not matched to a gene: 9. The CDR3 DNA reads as TGCGCCAGCAGCCAAGCGAGATGGGGACAGGGAAACGAGCAGTACTTC. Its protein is CASSQARWGQGNEQYF.

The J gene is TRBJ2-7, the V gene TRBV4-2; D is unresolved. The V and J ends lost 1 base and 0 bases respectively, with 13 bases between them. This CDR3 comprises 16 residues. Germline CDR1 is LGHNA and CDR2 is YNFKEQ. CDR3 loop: CASSQAATSSSYEQYF. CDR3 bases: TGTGCCAGCAGCCAAGCGGCGACTTCAAGCTCCTACGAGCAGTACTTC.

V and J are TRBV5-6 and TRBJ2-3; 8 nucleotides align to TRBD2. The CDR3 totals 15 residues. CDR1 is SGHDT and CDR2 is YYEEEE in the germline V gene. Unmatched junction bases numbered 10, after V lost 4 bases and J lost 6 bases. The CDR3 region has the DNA TGTGCCAGCAGCCCACTAGCGGATTCGCGGGATACGCAGTATTTT. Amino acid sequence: CASSPLADSRDTQYF.

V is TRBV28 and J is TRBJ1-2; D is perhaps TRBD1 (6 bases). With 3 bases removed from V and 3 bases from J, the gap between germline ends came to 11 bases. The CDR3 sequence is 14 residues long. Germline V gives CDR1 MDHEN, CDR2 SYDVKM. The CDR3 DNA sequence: TGTGCCAGCAGTTTTTTGGACAGATACTATGGCTACACCTTC. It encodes CASSFLDRYYGYTF.

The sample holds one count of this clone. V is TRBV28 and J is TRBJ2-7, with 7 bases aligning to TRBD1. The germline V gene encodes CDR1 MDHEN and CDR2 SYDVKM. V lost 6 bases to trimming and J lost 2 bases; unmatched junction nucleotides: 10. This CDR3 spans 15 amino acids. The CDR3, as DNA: TGTGCCAGCAGCCCCCGGACAGGTCATACCTACGAGCAGTACTTC. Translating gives CASSPRTGHTYEQYF. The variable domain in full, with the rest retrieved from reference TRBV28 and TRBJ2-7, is DVKVTQSSRYLVKRTGEKVFLECVQDMDHENMFWYRQDPGLGLRLIYFSYDVKMKEKGDIPEGYSVSREKKERFSLILESASTNQTSMYLCASSPRTGHTYEQYFGPGTRLTVT.

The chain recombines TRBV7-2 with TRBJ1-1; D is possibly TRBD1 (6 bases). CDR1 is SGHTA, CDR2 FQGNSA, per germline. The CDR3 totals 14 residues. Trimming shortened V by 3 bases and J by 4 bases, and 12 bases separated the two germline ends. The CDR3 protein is CASSLDSYRTEAFF. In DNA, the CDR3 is TGTGCCAGCAGCTTGGACAGCTATCGCACTGAAGCTTTCTTT.

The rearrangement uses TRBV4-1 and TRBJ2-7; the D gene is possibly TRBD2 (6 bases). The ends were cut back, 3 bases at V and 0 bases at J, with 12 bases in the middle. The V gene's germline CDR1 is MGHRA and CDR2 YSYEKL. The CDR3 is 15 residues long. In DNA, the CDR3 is TGCGCCAGCAGCCAGGAGACGACTAGCTCCTACGAGCAGTACTTC. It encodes CASSQETTSSYEQYF.

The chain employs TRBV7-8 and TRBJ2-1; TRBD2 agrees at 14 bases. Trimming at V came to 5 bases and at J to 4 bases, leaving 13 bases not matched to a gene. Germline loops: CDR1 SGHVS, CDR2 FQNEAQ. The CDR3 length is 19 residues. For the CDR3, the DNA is TGTGCCAGCAGCCCCGGGACTAGCGGGAGAAGAAGGTTTTACAATGAGCAGTTCTTC. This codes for CASSPGTSGRRRFYNEQFF. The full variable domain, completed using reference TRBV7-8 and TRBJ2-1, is GAGVSQSPRYKVAKRGQDVALRCDPISGHVSLFWYQQALGQGPEFLTYFQNEAQLDKSGLPSDRFFAERPEGSVSTLKIQRTQQEDSAVYLCASSPGTSGRRRFYNEQFFGPGTRLTVL.

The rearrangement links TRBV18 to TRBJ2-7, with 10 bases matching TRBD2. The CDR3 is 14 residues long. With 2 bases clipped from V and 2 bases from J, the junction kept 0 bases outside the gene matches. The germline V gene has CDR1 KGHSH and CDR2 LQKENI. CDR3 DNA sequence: TGTGCCAGCTCACCAAGCGGGGGGGCCTACGAGCAGTACTTC. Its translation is CASSPSGGAYEQYF.

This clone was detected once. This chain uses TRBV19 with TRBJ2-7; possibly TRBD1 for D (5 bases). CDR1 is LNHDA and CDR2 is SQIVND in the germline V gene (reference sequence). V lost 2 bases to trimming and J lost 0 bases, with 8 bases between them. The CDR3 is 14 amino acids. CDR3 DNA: TGTGCCAGTAGTATAAGGGGTCTCTCCTACGAGCAGTACTTC. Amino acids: CASSIRGLSYEQYF.

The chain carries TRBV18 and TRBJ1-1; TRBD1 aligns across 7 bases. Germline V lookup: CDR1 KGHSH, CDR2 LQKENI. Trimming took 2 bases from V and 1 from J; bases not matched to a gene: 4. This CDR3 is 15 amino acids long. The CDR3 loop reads CASSPRQGRNTEAFF. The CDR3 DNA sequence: TGTGCCAGCTCACCAAGACAGGGTCGGAACACTGAAGCTTTCTTT.

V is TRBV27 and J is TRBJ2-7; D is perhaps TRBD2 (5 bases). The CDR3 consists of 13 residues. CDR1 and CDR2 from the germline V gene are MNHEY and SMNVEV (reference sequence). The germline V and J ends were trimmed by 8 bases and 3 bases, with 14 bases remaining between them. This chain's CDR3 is CASGELGFYEQYF. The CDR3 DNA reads TGTGCCAGCGGGGAACTAGGATTCTACGAGCAGTACTTC.

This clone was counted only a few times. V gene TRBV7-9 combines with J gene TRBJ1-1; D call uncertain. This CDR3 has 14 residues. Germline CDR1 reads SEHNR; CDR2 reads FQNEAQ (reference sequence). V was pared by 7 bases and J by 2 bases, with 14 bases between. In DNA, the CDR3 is TGTGCCAGCACCGAACAGAATCTAAACACTGAAGCTTTCTTT. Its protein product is CASTEQNLNTEAFF.

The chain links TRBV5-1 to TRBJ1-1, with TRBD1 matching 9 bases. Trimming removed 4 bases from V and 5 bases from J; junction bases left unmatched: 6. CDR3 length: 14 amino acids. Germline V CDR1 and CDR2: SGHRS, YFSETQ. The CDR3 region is CASSLQGAVTEAFF. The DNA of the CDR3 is TGCGCCAGCAGCCTACAGGGGGCTGTAACTGAAGCTTTCTTT.

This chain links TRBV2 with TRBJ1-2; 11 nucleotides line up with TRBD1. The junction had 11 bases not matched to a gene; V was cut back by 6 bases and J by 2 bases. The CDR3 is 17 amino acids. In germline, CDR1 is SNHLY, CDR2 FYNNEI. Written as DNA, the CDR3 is TGTGCCAGCAGGGTCCCGGGGACAGGGGGAAAGAACTATGGCTACACCTTC. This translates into CASRVPGTGGKNYGYTF.

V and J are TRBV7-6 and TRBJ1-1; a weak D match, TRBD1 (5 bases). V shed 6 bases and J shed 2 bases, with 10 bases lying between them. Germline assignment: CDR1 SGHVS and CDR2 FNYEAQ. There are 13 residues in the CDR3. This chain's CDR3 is CASSSTGNTEAFF. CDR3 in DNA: TGTGCCAGCAGTTCTACAGGTAACACTGAAGCTTTCTTT. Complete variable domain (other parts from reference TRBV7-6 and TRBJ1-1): GAGVSQSPRYKVTKRGQDVALRCDPISGHVSLYWYRQALGQGPEFLTYFNYEAQQDKSGLPNDRFSAERPEGSISTLTIQRTEQRDSAMYRCASSSTGNTEAFFGQGTRLTVV.